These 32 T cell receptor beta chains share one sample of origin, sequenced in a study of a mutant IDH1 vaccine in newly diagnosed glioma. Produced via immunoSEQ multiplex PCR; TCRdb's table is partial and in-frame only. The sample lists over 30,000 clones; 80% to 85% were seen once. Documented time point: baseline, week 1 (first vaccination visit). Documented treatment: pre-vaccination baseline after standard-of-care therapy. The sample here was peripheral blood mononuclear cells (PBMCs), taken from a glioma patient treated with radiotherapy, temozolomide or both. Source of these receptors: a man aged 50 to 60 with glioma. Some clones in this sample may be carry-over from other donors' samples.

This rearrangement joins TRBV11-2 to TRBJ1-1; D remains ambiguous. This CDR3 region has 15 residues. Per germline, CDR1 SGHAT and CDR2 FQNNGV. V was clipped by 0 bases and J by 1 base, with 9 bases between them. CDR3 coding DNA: TGTGCCAGCAGCTTAGATGAGGTTAGGAACACTGAAGCTTTCTTT. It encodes CASSLDEVRNTEAFF.

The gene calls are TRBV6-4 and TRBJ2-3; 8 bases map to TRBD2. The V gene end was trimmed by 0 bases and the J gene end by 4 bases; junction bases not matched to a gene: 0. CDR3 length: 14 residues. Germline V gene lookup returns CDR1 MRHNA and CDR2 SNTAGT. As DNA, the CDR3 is TGTGCCAGCAGTGACTCTAGCGGGGCAGATACGCAGTATTTT. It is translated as CASSDSSGADTQYF.

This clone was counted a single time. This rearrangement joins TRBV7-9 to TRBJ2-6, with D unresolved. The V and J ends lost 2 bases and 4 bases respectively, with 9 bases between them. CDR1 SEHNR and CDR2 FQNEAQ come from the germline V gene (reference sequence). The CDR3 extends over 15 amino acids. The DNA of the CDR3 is TGTGCCAGCAGCTTAACCTCTCGGGGGGCCAACGTCCTGACTTTC. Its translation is CASSLTSRGANVLTF.

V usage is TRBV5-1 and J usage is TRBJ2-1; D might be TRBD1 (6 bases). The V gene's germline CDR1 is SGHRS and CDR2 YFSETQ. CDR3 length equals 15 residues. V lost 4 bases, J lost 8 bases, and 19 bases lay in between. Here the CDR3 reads CASSPINRAKDEQFF. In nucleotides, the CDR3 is TGCGCCAGCAGCCCAATAAACAGGGCCAAAGATGAGCAGTTCTTC.

The CDR3: CATSRPPSGGQFF. CDR3 nucleotides: TGTGCCACCAGCAGACCCCCTTCCGGGGGGCAGTTCTTC. This rearrangement joins TRBV15 to TRBJ2-1, with D possibly TRBD2 on 6 matching bases. V lost 2 bases and J 12 bases, leaving 14 bases between the germline ends. Per germline, CDR1 LNHNV and CDR2 YYDKDF (reference sequence). This CDR3 spans 13 amino acids.

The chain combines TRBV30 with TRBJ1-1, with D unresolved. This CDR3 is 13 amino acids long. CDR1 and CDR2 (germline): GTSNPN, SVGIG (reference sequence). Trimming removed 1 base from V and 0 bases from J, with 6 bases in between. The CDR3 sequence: CAWSALVNTEAFF. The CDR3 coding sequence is TGTGCCTGGAGTGCTTTAGTGAACACTGAAGCTTTCTTT.

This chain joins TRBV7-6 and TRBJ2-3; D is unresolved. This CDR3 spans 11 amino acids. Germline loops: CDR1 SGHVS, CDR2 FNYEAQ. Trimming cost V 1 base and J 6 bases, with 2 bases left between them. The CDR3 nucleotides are TGTGCCAGCAGCTTAGAGGATACGCAGTATTTT. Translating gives CASSLEDTQYF.

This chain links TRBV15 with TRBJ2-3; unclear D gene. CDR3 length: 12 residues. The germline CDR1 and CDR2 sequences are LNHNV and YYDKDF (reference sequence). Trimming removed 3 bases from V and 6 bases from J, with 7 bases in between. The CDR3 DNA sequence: TGTGCCACCAGCAGTCTCCTCGATACGCAGTATTTT. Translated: CATSSLLDTQYF.

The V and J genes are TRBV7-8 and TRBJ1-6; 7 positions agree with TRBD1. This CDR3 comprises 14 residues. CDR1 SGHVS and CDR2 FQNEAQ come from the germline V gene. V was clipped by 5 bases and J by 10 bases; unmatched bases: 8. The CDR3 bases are TGTGCCAGCAGCCCTGGGACAGTGCGGTCACCCCTCCACTTT. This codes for CASSPGTVRSPLHF.

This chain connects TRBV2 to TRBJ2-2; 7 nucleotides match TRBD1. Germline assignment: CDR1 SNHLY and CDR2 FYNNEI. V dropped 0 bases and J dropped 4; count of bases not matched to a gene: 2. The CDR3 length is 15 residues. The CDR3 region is CASSEAPGGTGELFF. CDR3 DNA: TGTGCCAGCAGTGAAGCTCCAGGGGGCACCGGGGAGCTGTTTTTT. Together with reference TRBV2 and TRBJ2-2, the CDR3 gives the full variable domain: EPEVTQTPSHQVTQMGQEVILRCVPISNHLYFYWYRQILGQKVEFLVSFYNNEISEKSEIFDDQFSVERPDGSNFTLKIRSTKLEDSAMYFCASSEAPGGTGELFFGEGSRLTVL.

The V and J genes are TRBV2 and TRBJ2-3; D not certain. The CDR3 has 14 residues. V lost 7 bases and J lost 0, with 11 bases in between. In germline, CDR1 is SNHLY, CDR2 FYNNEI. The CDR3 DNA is TGTGCCAGCAAGCCCAGTGCTAGCACAGATACGCAGTATTTT. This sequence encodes CASKPSASTDTQYF.

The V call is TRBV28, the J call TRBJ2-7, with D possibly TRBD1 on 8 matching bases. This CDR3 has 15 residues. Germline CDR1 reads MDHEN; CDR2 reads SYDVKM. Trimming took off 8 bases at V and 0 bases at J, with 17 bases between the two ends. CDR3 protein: CASHRGGSSSYEQYF. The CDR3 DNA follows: TGTGCCAGCCACAGGGGGGGCTCCAGCTCCTACGAGCAGTACTTC.

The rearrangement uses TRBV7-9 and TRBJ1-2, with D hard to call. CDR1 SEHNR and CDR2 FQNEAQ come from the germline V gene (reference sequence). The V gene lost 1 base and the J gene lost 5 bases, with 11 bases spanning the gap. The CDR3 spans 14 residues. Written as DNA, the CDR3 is TGTGCCAGCAGCTTAGAGGTTTCGGTTTATGGCTACACCTTC. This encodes CASSLEVSVYGYTF.

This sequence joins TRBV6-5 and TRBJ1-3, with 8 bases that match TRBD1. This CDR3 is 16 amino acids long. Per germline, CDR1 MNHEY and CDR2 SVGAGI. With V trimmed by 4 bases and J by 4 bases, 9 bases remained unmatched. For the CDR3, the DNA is TGTGCCAGCAGTTCCGCGGACAGGGTCAACGGAAACACCATATATTTT. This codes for CASSSADRVNGNTIYF.

CDR3 in DNA: TGCGCCAGCAGACAGGGGCCGCGGGTGAATGAGCAGTTCTTC. The encoded protein is CASRQGPRVNEQFF. This sequence joins TRBV10-1 and TRBJ2-1, with 7 bases identical to TRBD1. Germline V gene sequence: CDR1 WNHNN, CDR2 SYGVQD (reference sequence). The CDR3 contains 14 residues. V trimming: 6 bases; J trimming: 7 bases; junction bases outside the gene matches: 9.

The CDR3 loop is CASRPGLSLTDTQYF. The CDR3 DNA sequence: TGCGCCAGCCGACCGGGACTCAGCCTCACAGATACGCAGTATTTT. The V call is TRBV5-1, the J call TRBJ2-3, with D possibly being TRBD2 (6 bases). The germline V gene encodes CDR1 SGHRS and CDR2 YFSETQ. The CDR3 covers 15 residues. V was trimmed by 7 bases and J by 2 bases, leaving 17 bases between them.

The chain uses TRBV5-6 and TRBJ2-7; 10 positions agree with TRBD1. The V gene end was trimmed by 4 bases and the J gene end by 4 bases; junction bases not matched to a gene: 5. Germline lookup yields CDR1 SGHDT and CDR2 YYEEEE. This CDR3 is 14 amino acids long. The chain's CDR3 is CASSHRTGGYEQYF. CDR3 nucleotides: TGTGCCAGCAGCCACAGGACAGGGGGGTACGAGCAGTACTTC.

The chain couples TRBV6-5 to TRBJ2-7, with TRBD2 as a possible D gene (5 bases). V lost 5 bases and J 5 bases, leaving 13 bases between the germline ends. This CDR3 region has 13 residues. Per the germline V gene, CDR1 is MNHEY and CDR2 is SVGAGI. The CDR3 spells CASSTTTGDEQYF. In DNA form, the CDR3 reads TGTGCCAGCAGTACGACTACTGGGGACGAGCAGTACTTC.

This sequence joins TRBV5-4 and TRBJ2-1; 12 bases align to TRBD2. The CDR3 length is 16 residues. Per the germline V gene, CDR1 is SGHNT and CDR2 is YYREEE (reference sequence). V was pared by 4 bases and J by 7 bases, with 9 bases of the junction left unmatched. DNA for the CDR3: TGTGCCAGCAGCCCCCTAGCGGGGGGGTTCAGGAATGAGCAGTTCTTC. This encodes CASSPLAGGFRNEQFF. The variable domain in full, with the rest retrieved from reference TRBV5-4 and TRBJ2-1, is ETGVTQSPTHLIKTRGQQVTLRCSSQSGHNTVSWYQQALGQGPQFIFQYYREEENGRGNFPPRFSGLQFPNYSSELNVNALELDDSALYLCASSPLAGGFRNEQFFGPGTRLTVL.

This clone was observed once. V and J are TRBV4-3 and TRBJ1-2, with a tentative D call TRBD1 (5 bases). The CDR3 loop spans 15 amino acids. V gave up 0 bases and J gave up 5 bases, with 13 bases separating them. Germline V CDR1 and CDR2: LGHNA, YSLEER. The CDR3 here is CASSQDSGRLYGYTF. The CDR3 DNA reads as TGCGCCAGCAGCCAAGACTCAGGGCGACTTTATGGCTACACCTTC.

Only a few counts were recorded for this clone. The DNA of the CDR3 is TGTGCCTGGGCCCGGGGATACACTGAAGCTTTCTTT. It encodes CAWARGYTEAFF. The J gene is TRBJ1-1, the V gene TRBV30, with D unclear. Per the germline V gene, CDR1 is GTSNPN and CDR2 is SVGIG (reference sequence). The V gene lost 5 bases and the J gene lost 3 bases, with 10 bases spanning the gap. The CDR3 is 12 amino acids.

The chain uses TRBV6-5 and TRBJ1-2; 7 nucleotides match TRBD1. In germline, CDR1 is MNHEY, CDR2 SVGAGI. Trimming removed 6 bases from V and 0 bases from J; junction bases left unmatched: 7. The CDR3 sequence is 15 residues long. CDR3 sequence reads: CASSQTGTANYGYTF. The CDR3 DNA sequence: TGTGCCAGCAGCCAGACCGGGACAGCTAACTATGGCTACACCTTC.

The CDR3 protein is CASSIGTGDGELFF. DNA for the CDR3: TGTGCCAGCAGCATCGGGACAGGGGACGGGGAGCTGTTTTTT. The rearrangement links TRBV11-3 to TRBJ2-2, with TRBD1 identical over 10 bases. V lost 5 bases and J lost 7; bases outside the gene matches: 4. The CDR3 covers 14 residues. From germline, CDR1 is SGHNT and CDR2 YENEEA.

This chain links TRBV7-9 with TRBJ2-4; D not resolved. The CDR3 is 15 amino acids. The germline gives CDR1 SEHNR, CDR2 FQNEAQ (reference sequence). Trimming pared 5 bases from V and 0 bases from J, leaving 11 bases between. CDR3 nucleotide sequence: TGTGCCAGCAGCCCCTCTACTATAGCCAAAAACATTCAGTACTTC. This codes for CASSPSTIAKNIQYF.

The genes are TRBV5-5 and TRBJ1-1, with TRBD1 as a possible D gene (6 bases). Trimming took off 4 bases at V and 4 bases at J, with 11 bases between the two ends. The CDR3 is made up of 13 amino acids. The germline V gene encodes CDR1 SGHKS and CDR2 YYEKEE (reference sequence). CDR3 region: CASSMTGRTEAFF. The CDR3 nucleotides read TGTGCCAGCAGCATGACAGGCCGCACTGAAGCTTTCTTT.

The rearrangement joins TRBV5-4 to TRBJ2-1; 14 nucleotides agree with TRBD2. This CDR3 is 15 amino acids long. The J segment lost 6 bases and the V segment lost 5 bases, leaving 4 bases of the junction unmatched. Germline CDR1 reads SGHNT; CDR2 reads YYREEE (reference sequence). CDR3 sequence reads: CASSSGLAGGNEQFF. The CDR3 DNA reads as TGTGCCAGCAGTTCCGGACTAGCGGGAGGCAATGAGCAGTTCTTC.

The CDR3 reads CASSLAAGNTIYF. CDR3 nucleotides: TGTGCCAGCAGCTTGGCCGCGGGAAACACCATATATTTT. The chain links TRBV7-2 to TRBJ1-3; no clear D gene. CDR3 size: 13 residues. The germline V and J ends were trimmed by 3 bases and 4 bases, with 7 bases remaining between them. Germline CDR1 SGHTA, CDR2 FQGNSA.

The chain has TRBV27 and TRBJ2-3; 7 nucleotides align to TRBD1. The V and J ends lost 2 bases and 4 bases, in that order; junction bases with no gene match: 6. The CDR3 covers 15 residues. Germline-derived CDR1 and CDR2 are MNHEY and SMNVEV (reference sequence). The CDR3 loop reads CASSLDSQGADTQYF. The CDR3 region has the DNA TGTGCCAGCAGTTTAGACAGTCAGGGGGCAGATACGCAGTATTTT.

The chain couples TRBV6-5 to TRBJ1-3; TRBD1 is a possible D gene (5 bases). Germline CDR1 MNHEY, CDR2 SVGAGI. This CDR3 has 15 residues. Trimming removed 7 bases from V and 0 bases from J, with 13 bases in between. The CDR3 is CASTPGGSSGNTIYF. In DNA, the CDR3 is TGTGCCAGCACCCCGGGGGGATCCTCTGGAAACACCATATATTTT.

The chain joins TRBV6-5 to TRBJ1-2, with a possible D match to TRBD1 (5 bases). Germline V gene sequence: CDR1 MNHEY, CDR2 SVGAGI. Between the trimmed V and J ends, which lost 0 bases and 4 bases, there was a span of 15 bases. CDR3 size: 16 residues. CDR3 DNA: TGTGCCAGCAGTTACTCGATGGTCAACAGGTTCTATGGCTACACCTTC. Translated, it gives CASSYSMVNRFYGYTF.

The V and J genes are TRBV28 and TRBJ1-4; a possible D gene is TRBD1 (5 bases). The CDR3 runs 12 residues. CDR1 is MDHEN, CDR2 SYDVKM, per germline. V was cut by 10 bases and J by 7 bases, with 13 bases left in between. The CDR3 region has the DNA TGTGCCACCGGGGGAAACAGTGAAAAACTGTTTTTT. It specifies CATGGNSEKLFF.

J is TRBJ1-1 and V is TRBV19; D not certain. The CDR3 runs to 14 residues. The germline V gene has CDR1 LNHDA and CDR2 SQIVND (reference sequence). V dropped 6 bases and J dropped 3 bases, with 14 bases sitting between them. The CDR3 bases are TGTGCCAGTAGGAATAGGCAGGAACACACTGAAGCTTTCTTT. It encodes CASRNRQEHTEAFF.